These T cell receptor beta chains were read from a single sample in a study of beta chain features in type 1 diabetes. Clones were read by immunoSEQ multiplex PCR, and TCRdb kept only the in-frame ones, dropping some. The data hold about 150,000 clones, with around 8.5% observed a single time. Sequenced: central memory CD4+ T cells from blood. Receptors originate from a man younger than 30 in good health. The CDR3 runs from the conserved cysteine through the conserved F or W. D genes are given only for firm matches. Part of the rows lack a size; the others show once, few, many or a class for expanded clones.

CDR3 protein	CDR3 DNA	D gene	J gene	V gene	clone size
CASSQGSGTLSYEQYF	TGCGCCAGCAGCCAAGGTTCCGGCACACTATCCTACGAGCAGTACTTC	.	TRBJ2-7	TRBV4-3	many
CASSTRQGSIIQYF	TGTGCCAGCAGCACCCGACAGGGGAGTATCATTCAGTACTTC	TRBD1	TRBJ2-4	TRBV28	many
CASSFGLRLEGVSQYF	TGCGCCAGCAGCTTTGGGTTGCGGTTGGAGGGTGTGAGCCAGTACTTC	.	TRBJ2-7	TRBV5-1	.
CASHWGGTAAYEQYF	TGTGCCAGCCATTGGGGAGGGACGGCGGCCTACGAGCAGTACTTC	TRBD2	TRBJ2-7	TRBV6-1	few
CAWSSGTGIHEQYF	TGTGCCTGGTCATCCGGGACAGGGATCCACGAGCAGTACTTC	TRBD1	TRBJ2-7	TRBV30	.
CASSFTGLWGNEQFF	TGTGCCAGCAGCTTTACAGGTTTGTGGGGCAATGAGCAGTTCTTC	.	TRBJ2-1	TRBV11-2	few
CASSRTQGPGNTIYF	TGTGCCAGCAGCCGAACACAGGGTCCTGGAAACACCATATATTTT	.	TRBJ1-3	TRBV5-4	few
CASSLYYSNQPQHF	TGTGCCAGCAGCTTATACTATAGCAATCAGCCCCAGCATTTT	.	TRBJ1-5	TRBV7-2	.
CASSLGGSGETQYF	TGTGCCAGCAGTTTGGGTGGGAGCGGGGAGACCCAGTACTTC	.	TRBJ2-5	TRBV28	few
CASSLASGIQETQYF	TGTGCCAGCAGCTTAGCGAGCGGGATCCAAGAGACCCAGTACTTC	TRBD2	TRBJ2-5	TRBV11-1	.
CASSVGVGTGGYEQYF	TGTGCCAGCAGCGTAGGAGTCGGGACGGGGGGCTACGAGCAGTACTTC	TRBD2	TRBJ2-7	TRBV9	.
CSVIPGQGNTGELFF	TGCAGCGTCATCCCGGGACAGGGAAACACCGGGGAGCTGTTTTTT	TRBD1	TRBJ2-2	TRBV29-1	.
CASSRDRDTEAFF	TGTGCCAGCAGCAGGGACAGGGACACTGAAGCTTTCTTT	TRBD1	TRBJ1-1	TRBV6-5	few
CASTLWGGEDGYTF	TGTGCCAGCACACTCTGGGGGGGAGAGGATGGCTACACCTTC	.	TRBJ1-2	TRBV2	.
CASSLDEGVPSGANVLTF	TGTGCCAGCAGCTTGGACGAGGGGGTACCCTCTGGGGCCAACGTCCTGACTTTC	.	TRBJ2-6	TRBV5-6	.
CASSSTGVYNEQFF	TGTGCCAGCAGCTCGACAGGGGTCTACAATGAGCAGTTCTTC	TRBD1	TRBJ2-1	TRBV7-2	.
CASRTSGAYNEQFF	TGTGCCAGCAGGACTAGCGGAGCCTACAATGAGCAGTTCTTC	TRBD2	TRBJ2-1	TRBV28	.
CASRYENRVNTEAFF	TGTGCCAGCAGGTACGAAAACAGGGTGAACACTGAAGCTTTCTTT	.	TRBJ1-1	TRBV6-5	.
CASSSRTGPYEQYF	TGTGCCAGCAGTTCCCGGACAGGGCCCTACGAGCAGTACTTC	TRBD1	TRBJ2-7	TRBV6-5	.
CAISEDSTGELFF	TGTGCCATCAGTGAGGACTCGACCGGGGAGCTGTTTTTT	.	TRBJ2-2	TRBV10-3	few
CASKRGDRETQYF	TGTGCCAGCAAGAGAGGGGACAGGGAGACCCAGTACTTC	TRBD1	TRBJ2-5	TRBV25-1	many
CASSRQGADYGYTF	TGTGCCAGCTCCCGACAGGGGGCGGACTATGGCTACACCTTC	TRBD1	TRBJ1-2	TRBV7-2	.
CSVAQGTRETQYF	TGCAGCGTTGCTCAGGGAACCCGAGAGACCCAGTACTTC	.	TRBJ2-5	TRBV29-1	few
CASSLREIPLLDTGELFF	TGTGCCAGCAGCTTAAGAGAGATCCCACTCTTGGACACCGGGGAGCTGTTTTTT	.	TRBJ2-2	TRBV7-9	few
CASSQEWSTHSYNEQFF	TGCGCCAGCAGCCAAGAATGGTCCACACACTCCTACAATGAGCAGTTCTTC	.	TRBJ2-1	TRBV4-1	few
CASSYRDSMSYEQYF	TGTGCCAGCAGTTACAGGGACTCCATGAGCTACGAGCAGTACTTC	.	TRBJ2-7	TRBV6-5	.